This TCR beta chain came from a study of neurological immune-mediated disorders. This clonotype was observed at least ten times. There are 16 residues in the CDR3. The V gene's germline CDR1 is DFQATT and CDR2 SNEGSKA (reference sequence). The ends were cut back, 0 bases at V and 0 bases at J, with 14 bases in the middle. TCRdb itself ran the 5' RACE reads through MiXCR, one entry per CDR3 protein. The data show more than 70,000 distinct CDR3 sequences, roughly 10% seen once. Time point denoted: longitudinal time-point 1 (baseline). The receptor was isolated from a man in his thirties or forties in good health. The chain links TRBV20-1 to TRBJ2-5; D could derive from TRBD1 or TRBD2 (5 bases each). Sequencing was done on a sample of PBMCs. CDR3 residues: CSARDRGRRYQETQYF. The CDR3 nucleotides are TGCAGTGCTAGAGATCGGGGCAGGAGGTACCAAGAGACCCAGTACTTC.